The 10 T cell receptor beta chains below were found in one sample sequenced in a study of cytomegalovirus exposure and HLA in healthy donors. 13 Jbeta primers and 60 Vbeta primers were used for the PCR. Assay used: immunoSEQ multiplex PCR; TCRdb lists only in-frame clones, some missing. The sample includes fewer than 250,000 clones, approximately 80% of them seen just once. Sequencing was performed on PBMCs. These receptors all come from a boy aged 2 to 10 in good health and CMV-seronegative.

J is TRBJ1-2 and V is TRBV27; 7 bases map to TRBD1. Trimming took 8 bases from V and 8 from J; bases not matched to a gene: 5. The germline CDR1 and CDR2 sequences are MNHEY and SMNVEV (reference sequence). The CDR3 runs 11 residues. The CDR3 coding sequence is TGTGCCAGCTCAGGGGGACACGGCTACACCTTC. Translation: CASSGGHGYTF.

This clone showed up just once. V is TRBV2 and J is TRBJ2-3, with a tentative D call TRBD1 (7 bases). The ends were cut back, 6 bases at V and 14 bases at J, with 27 bases in the middle. This CDR3 contains 15 residues. Germline V CDR1 and CDR2: SNHLY, FYNNEI. Here the CDR3 reads CASSPQGVGTRVGYF. In nucleotides, the CDR3 is TGTGCCAGCAGCCCCCAGGGGGTGGGGACTCGTGTAGGGTATTTT.

The chain recombines TRBV29-1 with TRBJ2-3; 7 nucleotides match TRBD1. V lost 2 bases and J lost 3; bases outside the gene matches: 11. Looked up from germline, CDR1 is SQVTM and CDR2 is ANQGSEA. The CDR3 contains 16 residues. The CDR3 reads CSVEYPGTVPTDTQYF. The CDR3 DNA reads TGCAGCGTTGAATACCCAGGGACAGTCCCAACAGATACGCAGTATTTT.

This clone was recorded only once. The rearrangement links TRBV29-1 to TRBJ2-5; 9 bases are a match to TRBD2. Germline V gene lookup returns CDR1 SQVTM and CDR2 ANQGSEA. The CDR3 totals 12 residues. The CDR3 reads CSSVAGVQTQYF. The CDR3 DNA reads as TGCAGTAGCGTAGCGGGGGTACAGACCCAGTACTTC.

V and J are TRBV4-1 and TRBJ2-7; D is uncertain. Per germline, CDR1 MGHRA and CDR2 YSYEKL. V was shortened by 0 bases and J by 2 bases, with 8 bases between the two germline ends. The CDR3 has 14 residues. The CDR3 nucleotides read TGCGCCAGCAGCCAAGAGGCTCAGGCCTACGAGCAGTACTTC. Protein: CASSQEAQAYEQYF.

The V call is TRBV4-1, the J call TRBJ2-1; 8 bases align to TRBD2. The CDR3 sequence is 16 residues long. J lost 6 bases, V lost 4 bases, and 11 bases had no gene match. Germline CDR1 and CDR2: MGHRA and YSYEKL. The CDR3 bases are TGCGCCAGCAGCCGAGCGGCGGGAGGACCAATCAATGAGCAGTTCTTC. Encoded protein: CASSRAAGGPINEQFF.

This chain connects TRBV25-1 to TRBJ2-7; D uncertain. The germline gives CDR1 MGHDK, CDR2 SYGVNS. The CDR3 spans 12 residues. V was shortened by 3 bases and J by 8 bases, with 11 bases between the two germline ends. CDR3 residues: CASSDRMSKQYF. The CDR3 DNA reads as TGTGCCAGCAGTGACAGGATGTCCAAGCAGTACTTC.

The rearrangement links TRBV30 to TRBJ1-6; D perhaps matches TRBD1 (6 bases). Looked up from germline, CDR1 is GTSNPN and CDR2 is SVGIG (reference sequence). Trimming stripped 7 bases from V and 6 bases from J, with 13 bases between. CDR3 length equals 13 residues. CDR3 residues: CASRGRGNSPLHF. CDR3 coding DNA: TGTGCCTCAAGGGGCAGGGGTAATTCACCCCTCCACTTT.

This clone was detected once. The rearrangement uses TRBV6-5 and TRBJ1-3, with D tentatively TRBD1 (6 bases). The CDR3 runs to 14 residues. V was trimmed by 6 bases and J by 0 bases, leaving 9 bases between them. CDR1 and CDR2 from the germline V gene are MNHEY and SVGAGI. DNA of the CDR3: TGTGCCAGCAGACAGGGTAACTCTGGAAACACCATATATTTT. The encoded protein is CASRQGNSGNTIYF.

This sequence joins TRBV13 and TRBJ2-1, with 7 bases matching TRBD2. Trimming removed 5 bases from V and 5 bases from J; junction bases left unmatched: 9. Looked up from germline, CDR1 is PRHDT and CDR2 is FYEKMQ (reference sequence). This CDR3 comprises 15 residues. The CDR3 loop reads CASSPRLASHNEQFF. CDR3 DNA: TGTGCCAGCAGCCCTCGACTAGCTTCCCACAATGAGCAGTTCTTC.